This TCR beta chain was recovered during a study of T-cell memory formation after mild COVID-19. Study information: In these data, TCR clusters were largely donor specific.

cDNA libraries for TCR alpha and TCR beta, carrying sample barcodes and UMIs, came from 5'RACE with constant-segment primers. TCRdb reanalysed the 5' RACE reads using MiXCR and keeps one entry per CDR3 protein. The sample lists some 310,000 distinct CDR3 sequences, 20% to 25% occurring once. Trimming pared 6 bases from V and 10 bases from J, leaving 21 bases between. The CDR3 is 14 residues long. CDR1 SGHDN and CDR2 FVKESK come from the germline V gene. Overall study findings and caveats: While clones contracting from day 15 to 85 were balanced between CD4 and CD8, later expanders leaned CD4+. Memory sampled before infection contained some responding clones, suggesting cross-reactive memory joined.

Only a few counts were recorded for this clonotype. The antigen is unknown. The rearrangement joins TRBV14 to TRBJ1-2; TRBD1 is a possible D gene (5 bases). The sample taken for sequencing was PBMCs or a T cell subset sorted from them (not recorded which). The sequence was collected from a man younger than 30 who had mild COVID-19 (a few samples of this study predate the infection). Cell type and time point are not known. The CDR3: CASSTKSRDQYYTF. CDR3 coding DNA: TGTGCCAGCAGTACAAAGAGCAGGGATCAATACTACACCTTC.